Following are 5 T cell receptor beta chains from one sample sequenced in a study of memory CD4+ T cells and cytomegalovirus serostatus. Generated by immunoSEQ multiplex PCR, the TCRdb table keeps only in-frame clones and is missing some. The profile shows approximately 60,000 clones, about 70% of them singletons. The sort gate was single viable CD3+CD4+CD8-CD45RO+ cells for memory CD4+ T cells. Sample: memory CD4+ T cells from blood. These receptors all stem from an adult in good health and CMV-seropositive.

V gene TRBV4-1 combines with J gene TRBJ2-5, with D possibly matching TRBD2 (6 bases). Germline V gene sequence: CDR1 MGHRA, CDR2 YSYEKL. CDR3 size: 15 residues. Trimming took 3 bases from V and 2 from J, leaving 13 bases between them. The DNA of the CDR3 is TGCGCCAGCAGCCATACAACCGGGACTCAAGAGACCCAGTACTTC. As protein: CASSHTTGTQETQYF.

The chain has TRBV11-2 and TRBJ1-2; D not resolved. Trimming took off 3 bases at V and 0 bases at J, with 11 bases between the two ends. In germline, CDR1 is SGHAT, CDR2 FQNNGV. The CDR3 covers 15 residues. CDR3 bases: TGTGCCAGCAGCTTTGAGGTGGCTACTAACTATGGCTACACCTTC. Translated: CASSFEVATNYGYTF.

The V and J genes are TRBV7-9 and TRBJ2-6; 9 positions match TRBD1. Unmatched junction bases numbered 5, after V lost 6 bases and J lost 2 bases. This CDR3 has 16 amino acids. CDR1 and CDR2 from the germline V gene are SEHNR and FQNEAQ (reference sequence). This CDR3 is CASRRTGGTGANVLTF. Here the CDR3 DNA reads TGTGCCAGCAGGCGAACAGGGGGCACTGGGGCCAACGTCCTGACTTTC. Full variable domain (rest looked up from reference TRBV7-9 and TRBJ2-6): DTGVSQNPRHKITKRGQNVTFRCDPISEHNRLYWYRQTLGQGPEFLTYFQNEAQLEKSRLLSDRFSAERPKGSFSTLEIQRTEQGDSAMYLCASRRTGGTGANVLTFGAGSRLTVL.

The chain links TRBV18 to TRBJ1-3; a weak D match, TRBD1 (6 bases). The CDR3 runs 16 residues. Deletions cut 2 bases from V and 0 bases from J, with 11 bases between. Germline V CDR1 and CDR2: KGHSH, LQKENI. The CDR3 reads CASSPDQGFSGNTIYF. The CDR3 bases are TGTGCCAGCTCACCAGATCAGGGGTTCTCTGGAAACACCATATATTTT.

In this sample, this clone is medium-sized. This chain joins TRBV18 and TRBJ2-2, with D uncertain. This CDR3 contains 15 residues. The ends were cut back, 2 bases at V and 8 bases at J, with 15 bases in the middle. The germline V gene has CDR1 KGHSH and CDR2 LQKENI. The CDR3 DNA reads as TGTGCCAGCTCACCAGGATCCGGCCGATCAGGGGAGCTGTTTTTT. This codes for CASSPGSGRSGELFF.